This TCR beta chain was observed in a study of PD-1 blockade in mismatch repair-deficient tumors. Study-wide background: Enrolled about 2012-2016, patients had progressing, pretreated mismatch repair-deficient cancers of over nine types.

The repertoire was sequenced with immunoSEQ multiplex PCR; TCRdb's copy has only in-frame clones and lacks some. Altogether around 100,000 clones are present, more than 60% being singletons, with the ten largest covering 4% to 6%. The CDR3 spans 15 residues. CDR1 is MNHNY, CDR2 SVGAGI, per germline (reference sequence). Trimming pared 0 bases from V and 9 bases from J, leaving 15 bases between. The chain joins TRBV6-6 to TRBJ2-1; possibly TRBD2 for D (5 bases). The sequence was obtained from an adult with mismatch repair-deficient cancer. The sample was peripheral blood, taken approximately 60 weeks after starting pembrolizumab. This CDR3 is CASSYSVGARSEQFF. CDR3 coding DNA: TGTGCCAGCAGTTACTCGGTGGGAGCGCGGAGTGAGCAGTTCTTC.